This T cell receptor (beta chain) appears in the sequencing data of a study of cytomegalovirus exposure and HLA in healthy donors. General study results and limits: An analysis that came later showed most CMV-associated TCR beta chains appearing HLA-restricted. Of the V segments, some could not be distinguished, including TRBV6-2 and TRBV6-3, and were excluded. The majority of TCR sequences were rare, yet some public TCRs appeared in many donors. Immune exposure data for these donors was limited to CMV serostatus.

Concerning this clone: Its antigen is not identified.

The trim removed 4 bases at V and 2 bases at J, leaving 4 bases unmatched. CDR1 is MGHRA and CDR2 is YSYEKL in the germline V gene. CDR3 length: 15 amino acids. PCR employed 60 Vbeta and 13 Jbeta primers. TCRdb keeps only in-frame clones here, not all; method: immunoSEQ multiplex PCR. The sample lists about 82,000 clones, roughly 72% seen once, with approximately 20% in the top ten. The sample was PBMCs. The clonotype originates from a man aged 25-40 years in good health and CMV-seropositive. The chain combines TRBV4-1 with TRBJ2-7, with 11 bases that match TRBD1. The CDR3 protein is CASSLGTGGPYEQYF. Written as DNA, the CDR3 is TGCGCCAGCAGCCTCGGGACAGGGGGTCCCTACGAGCAGTACTTC.